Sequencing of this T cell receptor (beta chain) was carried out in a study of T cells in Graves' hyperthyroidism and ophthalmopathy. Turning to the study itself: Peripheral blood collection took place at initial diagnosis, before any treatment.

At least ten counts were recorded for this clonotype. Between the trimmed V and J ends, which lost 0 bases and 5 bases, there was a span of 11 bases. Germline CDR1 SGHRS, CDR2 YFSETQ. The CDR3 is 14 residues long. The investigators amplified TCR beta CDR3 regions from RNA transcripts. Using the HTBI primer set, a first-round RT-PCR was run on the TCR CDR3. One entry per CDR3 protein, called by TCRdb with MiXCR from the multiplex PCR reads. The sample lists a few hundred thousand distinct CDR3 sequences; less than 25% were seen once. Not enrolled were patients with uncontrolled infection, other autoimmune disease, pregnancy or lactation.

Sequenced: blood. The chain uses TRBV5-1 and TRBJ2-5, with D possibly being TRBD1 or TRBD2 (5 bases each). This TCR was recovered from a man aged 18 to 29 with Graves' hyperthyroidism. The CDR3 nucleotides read TGCGCCAGCAGCTTGGACCGGGGCTTTGAGACCCAGTACTTC. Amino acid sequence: CASSLDRGFETQYF.